This T cell receptor (beta chain) was observed in a study of blood T cell repertoires in COVID-19. About the study: There were acute and convalescent COVID-19 samples, and they came from the United States, Italy and Spain.

The CDR3 has 11 amino acids. The germline gives CDR1 GTSNPN, CDR2 SVGIG (reference sequence). The V end was cut by 4 bases, the J end by 5 bases, with 8 bases between. In the original analysis: Reference gene primers were amplified, and this amplification served to estimate nucleated cell counts. Clones were read by immunoSEQ multiplex PCR, and TCRdb kept only the in-frame ones, dropping some. V, J and clone size derive from that table, while D and trimming were established from the DNA sequence. The table has about 270,000 clones, about 87% seen once. The study recruited people aged about 18 to 89 years across about two dozen US areas. Donors were grouped by their self-reported clinical history.

V and J are TRBV30 and TRBJ1-1, with a weak D call TRBD1 (6 bases). The receptor's source is a woman younger than 45 with acute COVID-19. Sequenced input: PBMCs or T cells enriched from blood (not recorded which). The CDR3 nucleotides are TGTGCCTGGACTCAGGGGACTGAAGCTTTCTTT. Protein sequence: CAWTQGTEAFF.